The next 26 T cell receptor beta chains were all read from a single sample in a study of cytomegalovirus exposure and HLA in healthy donors. The PCR ran on 60 Vbeta and 13 Jbeta primers. TCRdb's copy holds only in-frame clones and misses some; the assay was immunoSEQ multiplex PCR. The sample records over 110,000 clones, more than 75% being singletons. The specimen sequenced was PBMCs. The receptors stem from a woman aged 35 to 49 in good health and CMV-seropositive.

The rearrangement links TRBV5-1 to TRBJ2-5, with 11 bases fitting TRBD2. TRBJ2-7 explains the end of the DNA better; the J call may be wrong. The CDR3 loop spans 15 amino acids. The germline CDR1 and CDR2 sequences are SGHRS and YFSETQ. The CDR3 DNA sequence: TGCGCCAGCAGCTTTGGGACTAGCGGCTCCTACGAGCAGTACTTC. Protein sequence: CASSFGTSGSYEQYF.

The chain links TRBV5-1 to TRBJ2-7, with D perhaps TRBD1 (6 bases). This CDR3 is 14 amino acids long. The V gene lost 0 bases and the J gene lost 4 bases, with 11 bases spanning the gap. CDR1 SGHRS and CDR2 YFSETQ come from the germline V gene. CDR3 sequence (DNA): TGCGCCAGCAGCTTGGGTGGGACATCATACGAGCAGTACTTC. It codes for CASSLGGTSYEQYF.

J is TRBJ2-1 and V is TRBV6-1, with D uncertain. Trimming took off 2 bases at V and 0 bases at J, with 8 bases between the two ends. Germline V gene data show CDR1 as MNHNS and CDR2 as SASEGT. This CDR3 spans 15 amino acids. In DNA, the CDR3 is TGTGCCAGCAGTGAAAACTCAATCTCCTACAATGAGCAGTTCTTC. Protein sequence: CASSENSISYNEQFF.

The V and J genes are TRBV18 and TRBJ1-3; TRBD1 aligns across 8 bases. CDR1 is KGHSH, CDR2 LQKENI, per germline. The CDR3 contains 15 residues. Trimming at V came to 6 bases and at J to 3 bases, leaving 7 bases not matched to a gene. The CDR3 loop reads CASSADRGRGNTIYF. The CDR3 region has the DNA TGTGCCAGCTCGGCCGACAGGGGACGTGGAAACACCATATATTTT.

The rearrangement links TRBV10-2 to TRBJ2-3; TRBD2 agrees at 7 bases. From germline, CDR1 is WSHSY and CDR2 SAAADI. V gave up 6 bases and J gave up 7 bases; unmatched junction bases: 10. The CDR3 contains 14 residues. CDR3 in amino acids: CASRSGTSPNTQYF. The CDR3 DNA reads TGCGCCAGCAGGAGCGGGACCTCCCCGAATACGCAGTATTTT.

This clone appeared once. The V gene is TRBV18, the J gene TRBJ2-7; perhaps TRBD1 as D (6 bases). Germline V gene sequence: CDR1 KGHSH, CDR2 LQKENI. The CDR3 has 13 residues. Trimming shortened V by 4 bases and J by 5 bases, and 12 bases separated the two germline ends. The chain's CDR3 is CASSLTGWNEQYF. CDR3 coding DNA: TGTGCCAGCTCACTCACAGGGTGGAACGAGCAGTACTTC.

The rearrangement links TRBV20-1 to TRBJ1-1, with D possibly TRBD1 on 6 matching bases. Trimming removed 5 bases at V and 8 bases at J, with 12 bases between. Germline V gene data show CDR1 as DFQATT and CDR2 as SNEGSKA (reference sequence). This CDR3 contains 11 residues. The CDR3 here is CSAPRTDEAFF. The DNA for the CDR3 is TGCAGTGCTCCACGGACAGACGAAGCTTTCTTT.

This chain joins TRBV5-4 and TRBJ2-2, with a possible D match to TRBD2 (5 bases). In germline, CDR1 is SGHNT, CDR2 YYREEE (reference sequence). V shed 5 bases and J shed 6 bases, with 20 bases lying between them. This CDR3 is built from 16 residues. The CDR3 region is CASSFPRGPGSGELFF. In nucleotides, the CDR3 is TGTGCCAGCAGTTTCCCCCGAGGGCCTGGGTCCGGGGAGCTGTTTTTT.

J is TRBJ2-2 and V is TRBV5-1; perhaps TRBD2 as D (5 bases). Germline V gene lookup returns CDR1 SGHRS and CDR2 YFSETQ. CDR3 length: 14 residues. Trimming shortened V by 4 bases and J by 1 base, and 8 bases separated the two germline ends. The CDR3 spells CASSDTRNTGELFF. CDR3 nucleotide sequence: TGCGCCAGCAGCGATACTAGGAACACCGGGGAGCTGTTTTTT.

The rearrangement joins TRBV5-1 to TRBJ2-1; 13 nucleotides line up with TRBD2. The CDR3 length is 16 residues. The junction had 0 bases not matched to a gene; V was cut back by 2 bases and J by 1 base. Germline V gives CDR1 SGHRS, CDR2 YFSETQ. The CDR3 loop reads CASSLLAGGSYNEQFF. The DNA of the CDR3 is TGCGCCAGCAGCTTACTAGCGGGAGGGTCCTACAATGAGCAGTTCTTC.

The V gene is TRBV13, the J gene TRBJ2-6; 7 positions match TRBD1. The J segment lost 1 base and the V segment lost 4 bases, leaving 10 bases of the junction unmatched. CDR3 size: 18 residues. Per the germline V gene, CDR1 is PRHDT and CDR2 is FYEKMQ (reference sequence). The CDR3 sequence: CASSSYRGHISGANVLTF. CDR3 sequence (DNA): TGTGCCAGCAGCTCCTACAGGGGTCACATATCTGGGGCCAACGTCCTGACTTTC.

The chain is built from TRBV12-5 and TRBJ2-7; TRBD2 matches at 10 bases. V shed 2 bases and J 1 base; nucleotides not matched to a gene: 8. Germline lookup yields CDR1 LGHNT and CDR2 FRNRAP. The CDR3 covers 17 residues. The CDR3, as DNA: TGTGCTAGTGGTTTGAGGCTAGCGGGAGCTCCGTCCTACGAGCAGTACTTC. This codes for CASGLRLAGAPSYEQYF.

The rearrangement links TRBV4-1 to TRBJ2-1; 8 nucleotides align to TRBD2. Germline values: CDR1 MGHRA, CDR2 YSYEKL. The CDR3 length is 16 residues. V lost 4 bases and J lost 4; bases outside the gene matches: 9. CDR3 bases: TGCGCCAGCAGCCCACGCGTGGTAGCGGGGTACAATGAGCAGTTCTTC. It translates to CASSPRVVAGYNEQFF.

This sequence joins TRBV11-3 and TRBJ2-1; TRBD2 might be the D (6 bases). Germline V gives CDR1 SGHNT, CDR2 YENEEA. Trimming shortened V by 5 bases and J by 4 bases, and 9 bases separated the two germline ends. The CDR3 totals 13 residues. The CDR3 loop is CASSVGGYNEQFF. The CDR3 DNA is TGTGCCAGCAGCGTGGGGGGATACAATGAGCAGTTCTTC.

V usage is TRBV7-9 and J usage is TRBJ2-7, with TRBD2 matching 10 bases. The V gene's germline CDR1 is SEHNR and CDR2 FQNEAQ (reference sequence). This CDR3 comprises 15 residues. J was trimmed by 1 base and V by 5 bases; bases with no gene match: 5. The CDR3 sequence is CASSPSSGSSYEQYF. The CDR3 region has the DNA TGTGCCAGCAGCCCATCTAGCGGGAGTTCCTACGAGCAGTACTTC.

This clone has only one observation. The chain employs TRBV27 and TRBJ2-2; tentatively, D is TRBD1 (5 bases). CDR3 size: 16 residues. V was trimmed by 5 bases and J by 0 bases, leaving 13 bases between them. Germline V gene data show CDR1 as MNHEY and CDR2 as SMNVEV (reference sequence). The CDR3 DNA reads as TGTGCCAGCAGTCAGAGACAGCCGGCGAACACCGGGGAGCTGTTTTTT. This gives the protein CASSQRQPANTGELFF.

This sequence joins TRBV5-1 and TRBJ2-1, with TRBD2 matching over 11 bases. The J segment lost 2 bases and the V segment lost 3 bases, leaving 7 bases of the junction unmatched. The CDR3 sequence is 17 residues long. Germline V CDR1 and CDR2: SGHRS, YFSETQ. The CDR3 loop reads CASSSPVAGGTYNEQFF. The DNA of the CDR3 is TGCGCCAGCAGCTCCCCGGTAGCGGGAGGGACCTACAATGAGCAGTTCTTC.

The J gene is TRBJ2-3, the V gene TRBV10-2, with 10 nucleotides matching TRBD2. Germline V gene sequence: CDR1 WSHSY, CDR2 SAAADI. With V trimmed by 6 bases and J by 3 bases, 9 bases remained unmatched. CDR3 length: 16 residues. For the CDR3, the DNA is TGCGCCAGCAGAGCCTCTAGCGGGAGAGGGACAGATACGCAGTATTTT. It translates to CASRASSGRGTDTQYF.

This clone was seen once. The chain recombines TRBV18 with TRBJ2-7, with 10 bases matching TRBD1. The length of the CDR3 is 15 residues. Germline V CDR1 and CDR2: KGHSH, LQKENI. J was trimmed by 3 bases and V by 4 bases; bases with no gene match: 6. CDR3 loop: CASSRMGQGNYEQYF. The CDR3 DNA follows: TGTGCCAGCTCACGTATGGGACAGGGGAACTACGAGCAGTACTTC.

The chain recombines TRBV6-1 with TRBJ2-5; D not resolved. The end of the DNA fits TRBJ2-7 better, so the J call may be wrong. CDR3 size: 14 residues. CDR1 is MNHNS and CDR2 is SASEGT in the germline V gene. The CDR3 region is CASKSPRSSYEQYF. In DNA form, the CDR3 reads TGTGCCAGCAAGTCACCACGAAGCTCCTACGAGCAGTACTTC.

This clone appeared a few times. The chain recombines TRBV6-6 with TRBJ1-1; unclear D gene. V was clipped by 3 bases and J by 4 bases, with 9 bases between them. Germline V gives CDR1 MNHNY, CDR2 SVGAGI (reference sequence). The CDR3 length is 13 residues. CDR3 in amino acids: CASSYTGTTEAFF. CDR3 coding DNA: TGTGCCAGCAGTTATACGGGAACCACTGAAGCTTTCTTT.

V and J are TRBV2 and TRBJ1-1; possible D gene TRBD1, 6 bases. The germline gives CDR1 SNHLY, CDR2 FYNNEI. Trimming stripped 7 bases from V and 4 bases from J, with 13 bases between. The CDR3 covers 13 residues. The CDR3 DNA reads as TGTGCCAGCAAGATAGGGGGACGCACTGAAGCTTTCTTT. It specifies CASKIGGRTEAFF.

This sequence joins TRBV6-1 and TRBJ1-5; 9 bases are a match to TRBD1. After removal of 6 bases from V and 0 bases from J, the junction contained 3 bases not matched to a gene. CDR3 length: 15 amino acids. Per germline, CDR1 MNHNS and CDR2 SASEGT. The CDR3 region is CASRSGQGSNQPQHF. The CDR3 DNA reads TGTGCCAGCAGATCGGGACAGGGTAGCAATCAGCCCCAGCATTTT.

The chain links TRBV4-2 to TRBJ1-1; 7 nucleotides align to TRBD1. V dropped 4 bases and J dropped 2; count of bases not matched to a gene: 7. This CDR3 has 15 amino acids. Germline assignment: CDR1 LGHNA and CDR2 YNFKEQ. The CDR3 DNA reads TGTGCCAGCAGCCCATATGGACAGGCCAACACTGAAGCTTTCTTT. It yields the protein CASSPYGQANTEAFF.

The chain uses TRBV7-9 and TRBJ2-7; 13 positions match TRBD2. The germline CDR1 and CDR2 sequences are SEHNR and FQNEAQ (reference sequence). Trimming removed 5 bases from V and 6 bases from J; junction bases left unmatched: 4. CDR3 length: 14 residues. The CDR3, as DNA: TGTGCCAGCAGCGAATGGACTAGCGGGAGCGAGCAGTACTTC. Residues: CASSEWTSGSEQYF.

The V gene is TRBV6-6, the J gene TRBJ1-2; D call uncertain. Germline V gives CDR1 MNHNY, CDR2 SVGAGI (reference sequence). CDR3 length: 15 amino acids. V shed 4 bases and J shed 0 bases, with 12 bases lying between them. The CDR3 is CASSLTADPNYGYTF. The CDR3 coding sequence is TGTGCCAGCAGTTTAACAGCAGATCCTAACTATGGCTACACCTTC.